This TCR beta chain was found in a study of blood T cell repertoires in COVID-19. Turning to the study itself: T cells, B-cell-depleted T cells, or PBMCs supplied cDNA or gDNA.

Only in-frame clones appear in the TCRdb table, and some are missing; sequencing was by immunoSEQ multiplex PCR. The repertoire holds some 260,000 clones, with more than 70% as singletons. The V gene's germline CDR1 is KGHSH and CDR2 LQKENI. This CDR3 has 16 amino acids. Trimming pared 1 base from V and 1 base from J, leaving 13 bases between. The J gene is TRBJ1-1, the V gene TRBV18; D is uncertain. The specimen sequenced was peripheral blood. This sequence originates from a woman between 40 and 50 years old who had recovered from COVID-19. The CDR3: CASSPQTGRENTEAFF. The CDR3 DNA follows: TGTGCCAGCTCACCACAAACGGGGAGGGAGAACACTGAAGCTTTCTTT.